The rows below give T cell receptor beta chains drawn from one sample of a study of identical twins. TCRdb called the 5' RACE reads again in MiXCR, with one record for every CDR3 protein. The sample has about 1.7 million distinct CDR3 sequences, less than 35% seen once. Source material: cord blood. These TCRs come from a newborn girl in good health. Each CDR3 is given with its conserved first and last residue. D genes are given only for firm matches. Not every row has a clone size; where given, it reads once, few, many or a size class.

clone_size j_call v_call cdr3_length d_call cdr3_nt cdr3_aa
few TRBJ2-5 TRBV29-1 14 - TGCAGCGTTGAAGAAGAAGATTACCAAGAGACCCAGTACTTC CSVEEEDYQETQYF
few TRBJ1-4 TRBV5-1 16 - TGCGCCAGCAGCTTGGGCCAGGGATGGACTAATGAAAAACTGTTTTTT CASSLGQGWTNEKLFF
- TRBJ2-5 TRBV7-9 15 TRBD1 TGTGCCAGCACGCTACCGGGACAGGGGTCCAATGAGCAGTACTTC CASTLPGQGSNEQYF
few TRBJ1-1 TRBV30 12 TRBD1 TGTGCCTGGGACAGGGGGGAAACTGAAGCTTTCTTT CAWDRGETEAFF
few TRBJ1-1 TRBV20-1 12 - TGCAGTGCCAGCGAACCGGTCACTGAAGCTTTCTTT CSASEPVTEAFF
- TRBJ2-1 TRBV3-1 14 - TGTGCCAGCAGCCAACGGCATTCTACCTACGAGCAGTTCTTC CASSQRHSTYEQFF
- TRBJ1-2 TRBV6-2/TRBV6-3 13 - TGTGCCGGCAGTAGGGACGGTCGTCCGGGCTACACCTTC CAGSRDGRPGYTF
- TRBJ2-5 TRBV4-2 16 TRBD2 TGTGCCAGCAGCCAAGATCATAGCGGGGGGGCCGAGACCCAGTACTTC CASSQDHSGGAETQYF
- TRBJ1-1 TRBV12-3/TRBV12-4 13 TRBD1 TGTGCCAGCCGGGACAGGGGGGGGCTTGAAGCTTTCTTT CASRDRGGLEAFF
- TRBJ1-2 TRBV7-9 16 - TGTGCCAGCAGCTTAGCTAACGGGGGCGCGGGCTATGGCTACACCTTC CASSLANGGAGYGYTF
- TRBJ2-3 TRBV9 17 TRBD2 TGTGCCAGCAGCGTACGACTAGCGGGAGTTGCAGGAGATACGCAGTATTTT CASSVRLAGVAGDTQYF
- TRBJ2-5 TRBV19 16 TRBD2 TGTGCCAGTAGTTCACACCCTGCTTTCCAAGCGGGAGAGCAGTACTTC CASSSHPAFQAGEQYF
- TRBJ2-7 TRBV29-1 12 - TGCAGCGCGGGCGTGACAGCCTACGAGCAGTACTTC CSAGVTAYEQYF
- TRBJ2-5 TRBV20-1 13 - TGCAGTGCTAGCAGGACCAACCAAGAGACCCAGTACTTC CSASRTNQETQYF
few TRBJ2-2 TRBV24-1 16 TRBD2 TGTGCCACCAGTGATCCGACTAGCGGGGGAACCGGGGAGCTGTTTTTT CATSDPTSGGTGELFF
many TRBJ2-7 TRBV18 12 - TGTGCCAGCAGCCCAAGGGCCTACGAGCAGTACTTC CASSPRAYEQYF
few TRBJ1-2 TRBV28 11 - TGTGCCAGCACCCAACTATCTGGCTACACCTTC CASTQLSGYTF
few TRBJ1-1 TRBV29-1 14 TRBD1 TGCAGCGTTGAACTACAGGGGGCGCGCACTGAAGCTTTCTTT CSVELQGARTEAFF
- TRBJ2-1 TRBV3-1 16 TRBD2 TGTGCCAGCAGCCCGGAACTAGCGGGGGTGTACAATGAGCAGTTCTTC CASSPELAGVYNEQFF
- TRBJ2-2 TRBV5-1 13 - TGCGCCAGCAGCTTGGGGATTCCGGGGGAGCTGTTTTTT CASSLGIPGELFF
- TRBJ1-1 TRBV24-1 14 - TGTGCCACCAGTGGGGGGGGAGGGAACACTGAAGCTTTCTTT CATSGGGGNTEAFF
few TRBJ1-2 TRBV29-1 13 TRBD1 TGCAACGTGGACAGGCATGCCGACTATGGCTACACCTTC CNVDRHADYGYTF
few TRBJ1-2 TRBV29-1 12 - TGCAGCGCCCGAGACGAGCGCTATGGCTACACCTTC CSARDERYGYTF
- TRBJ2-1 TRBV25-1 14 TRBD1 TGTGCCAGCACCCTGGACAGGGGGTCGGGTGAGCAGTTCTTC CASTLDRGSGEQFF
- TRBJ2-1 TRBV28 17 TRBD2 TGTGCCAGCAGTCTGGAATCGGTGGGAGGGTCGTACAATGAGCAGTTCTTC CASSLESVGGSYNEQFF
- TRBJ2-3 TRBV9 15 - TGTGCCAGCAGCGAGGGTGGGTACATCCCGAATACGCAGTATTTT CASSEGGYIPNTQYF
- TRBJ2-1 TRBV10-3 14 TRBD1 TGTGCCATCACCCGGGACAGAAGTTACAATGAGCAGTTCTTC CAITRDRSYNEQFF
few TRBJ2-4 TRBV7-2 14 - TGTGCCAGCAGCTTAGCCCCATCTAGAAACATTCAGTACTTC CASSLAPSRNIQYF
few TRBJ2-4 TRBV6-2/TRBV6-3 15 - TGTGCCAGCAGTTACCTAAGGGCAGTCTACAATGAGCAGTACTTC CASSYLRAVYNEQYF
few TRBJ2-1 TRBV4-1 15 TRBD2 TGCGCCGGCAGCCCTACTAGCGGGAGCCCTTATGAGCAGTTCTTC CAGSPTSGSPYEQFF
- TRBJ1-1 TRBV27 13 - TGTGCCAGCAGTTCCCTATCGAACACTGAAGCTTTCTTT CASSSLSNTEAFF